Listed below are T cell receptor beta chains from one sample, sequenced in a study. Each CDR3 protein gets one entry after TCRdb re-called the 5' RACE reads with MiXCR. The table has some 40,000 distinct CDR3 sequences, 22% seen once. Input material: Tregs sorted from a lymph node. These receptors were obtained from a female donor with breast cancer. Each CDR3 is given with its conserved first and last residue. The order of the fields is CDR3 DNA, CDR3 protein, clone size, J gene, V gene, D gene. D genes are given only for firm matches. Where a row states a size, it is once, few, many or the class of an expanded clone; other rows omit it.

TGTGCCAGCAGCACACCCACAGGGAAAGCTTTCTTT CASSTPTGKAFF many TRBJ1-1 TRBV5-6 -
TGCAGTGCTAGGGAAACTACAGGGGGTTGGTATGGCTACACCTTC CSARETTGGWYGYTF - TRBJ1-2 TRBV20-1 TRBD1
TGTGCCAGCCGACTAGCCCTAAACACCGGGGAGCTGTTTTTT CASRLALNTGELFF few TRBJ2-2 TRBV12-3/TRBV12-4 TRBD2
TGTGCCAGCAGCCCCGGGACGGGGACTGAAGCTTTCTTT CASSPGTGTEAFF many TRBJ1-1 TRBV5-5 -
TGTGCCAGCAGCCGGGACAGGGTGGGAGAGACCCAGTACTTC CASSRDRVGETQYF - TRBJ2-5 TRBV7-6 TRBD1
TGTGCCAGCAGAGATGGGACTAGCGGGAAAGAGACCCAGTACTTC CASRDGTSGKETQYF many TRBJ2-5 TRBV12-3/TRBV12-4 TRBD2
TGCGCCAGCAGCCAACGGGACGGGACCGAGCAGTACTTC CASSQRDGTEQYF few TRBJ2-7 TRBV4-1 -
TGTGCCAGCAGCCAAGATGAGGAGAACACTGAAGCTTTCTTT CASSQDEENTEAFF many TRBJ1-1 TRBV4-2 -
TGCGCCAGCAGCCAAGTTCTGAGACAGGGGAGAAGTGGCGGCTACACCTTC CASSQVLRQGRSGGYTF many TRBJ1-2 TRBV4-1 TRBD1
TGTACCACCAGCAGGGAAGCAGGGAATCAGCCCCAGCATTTT CTTSREAGNQPQHF - TRBJ1-5 TRBV15 -
TGTGCCAGCAGTGAACGGAACAGTAACACTGAAGCTTTCTTT CASSERNSNTEAFF - TRBJ1-1 TRBV25-1 -
TGTGCCAGCAGCAAACCGGCGGGTCGTACCACTGAAGCTTTCTTT CASSKPAGRTTEAFF - TRBJ1-1 TRBV21-1 -
TGTGCCAGCAGTCCGGGACTAGCGGGTCCCTACAATGAGCAGTTCTTC CASSPGLAGPYNEQFF - TRBJ2-1 TRBV28 TRBD2
TGTGCCAGCAGCTCGGGACAGGGCCACGAGCAGTACTTC CASSSGQGHEQYF few TRBJ2-7 TRBV11-2 TRBD1
TGTGCCAGTAGTGTGTCAGGTGGCGGGAGGACTGAAGCTTTCTTT CASSVSGGGRTEAFF few TRBJ1-1 TRBV19 -
TGTGCCAGCAGCGTAGAGGGGGACTACAATGAGCAGTTCTTC CASSVEGDYNEQFF few TRBJ2-1 TRBV9 -
TGTGCCAGCAGCTTGCTTTCGGCGGGCAACTATGGCTACACCTTC CASSLLSAGNYGYTF many TRBJ1-2 TRBV5-8 -
TGTGCCAGCAGTCGAACCTTGGCGGAAAACGAGCAGTACTTC CASSRTLAENEQYF - TRBJ2-7 TRBV28 -
TGTGCTGATCTTCGATGCTCACGGGACACCGGGGAGCTGTTTTTT CADLRCSRDTGELFF few TRBJ2-2 TRBV30 -
TGTGCCAGCAGTTTCGCGGCCACCTACGAGCAGTACTTC CASSFAATYEQYF few TRBJ2-7 TRBV12-3/TRBV12-4 -
TGTGCCAGCAGCCCGAGGGGGAGAGCACCCCTCCACTTT CASSPRGRAPLHF - TRBJ1-6 TRBV6-5 -
TGTGCCACCAGCAGAGACCAGGGACAGGGGATCGTGCGATACTTC CATSRDQGQGIVRYF few TRBJ2-7 TRBV15 TRBD1
TGTGCCAGCAGCTTCCGAGGCATAATGAACACTGAAGCTTTCTTT CASSFRGIMNTEAFF - TRBJ1-1 TRBV7-2 -
TGTGCCAGCAGCGTAGTTGCGGGAGGGCCGACTACAGATACGCAGTATTTT CASSVVAGGPTTDTQYF many TRBJ2-3 TRBV9 TRBD2
TGTGCCGGCAGCTCTAAGACAGGTCTCCCCTACGAGCAGTACTTC CAGSSKTGLPYEQYF - TRBJ2-7 TRBV7-9 -
TGCGCCAGCAGCTTGGCTGGCAGCGACAACTATGGCTACACCTTC CASSLAGSDNYGYTF many TRBJ1-2 TRBV5-1 -
TGTGCCAGCAGTCGGACTAGCGGCACAGATACGCAGTATTTT CASSRTSGTDTQYF many TRBJ2-3 TRBV12-3/TRBV12-4 TRBD2
TGCGCCAGCAGCTTGATCGCCTACTACAATGAGCAGTTCTTC CASSLIAYYNEQFF - TRBJ2-1 TRBV5-1 -
TGTGCCAGCGGCTTGGCCACCAGGGCGGCTAACTATGGCTACACCTTC CASGLATRAANYGYTF - TRBJ1-2 TRBV5-6 -
TGCGCCAGCAGCCAAGCGACGGTCTACCAGCAGTACTTC CASSQATVYQQYF few TRBJ2-7 TRBV4-1 -
TGTGCCACCAGCAGAGATAGGAGCGCAACTAATGAAAAACTGTTTTTT CATSRDRSATNEKLFF many TRBJ1-4 TRBV15 -
TGTGCCAGCAGCCAAGTCTTTACAGAGACCTACGAGCAGTACTTC CASSQVFTETYEQYF few TRBJ2-7 TRBV3-1 -
TGTGCCAGCAGTGTATTCCGAGGTGAGCAGTTCTTC CASSVFRGEQFF - TRBJ2-1 TRBV2 -
TGCAGTGCTAGGCCCGGACAGGGGGCGGTTAGATACGAGCAGTACTTC CSARPGQGAVRYEQYF - TRBJ2-7 TRBV20-1 TRBD1
TGTGCCAGCAGTTTATTGGGGGACAATCAGCCCCAGCATTTT CASSLLGDNQPQHF few TRBJ1-5 TRBV27 -
TGTGCCAGCAGCAGCTCGGGGGCGGGTTACACTGAAGCTTTCTTT CASSSSGAGYTEAFF many TRBJ1-1 TRBV7-3 -
TGCGCCAGCAGCACCCCGGGACAGGGATACAATGAGCAGTTCTTC CASSTPGQGYNEQFF - TRBJ2-1 TRBV5-1 TRBD1
TGTGCCACCAGTGATTTGGGGCAGACAAGTGGCACAGATACGCAGTATTTT CATSDLGQTSGTDTQYF many TRBJ2-3 TRBV24-1 -
TGTGCCAGCAGCTATAATACAGGTGGCCACGAGCAGTACTTC CASSYNTGGHEQYF - TRBJ2-7 TRBV12-3/TRBV12-4 -
TGCGCCAGCAACCCAATCCAGAGTTCTAACTATGGCTACACCTTC CASNPIQSSNYGYTF - TRBJ1-2 TRBV4-1 -
TGTGCCAGCAGTCCGCCCGGGGGATGGGGGACTGAAGCTTTCTTT CASSPPGGWGTEAFF few TRBJ1-1 TRBV6-5 -
TGTACCAGCAGTACAGGAGACTCTCCCTACGAGCAGTACTTC CTSSTGDSPYEQYF - TRBJ2-7 TRBV6-1 -
TGTGCCAGCAGCTTAGGGCAGTCTAGGTGGTATGAGCAGTTCTTC CASSLGQSRWYEQFF - TRBJ2-1 TRBV7-9 -
TGCGCCAGCAGCTTGGGACCAACTGAGACCCAGTACTTC CASSLGPTETQYF many TRBJ2-5 TRBV5-1 -